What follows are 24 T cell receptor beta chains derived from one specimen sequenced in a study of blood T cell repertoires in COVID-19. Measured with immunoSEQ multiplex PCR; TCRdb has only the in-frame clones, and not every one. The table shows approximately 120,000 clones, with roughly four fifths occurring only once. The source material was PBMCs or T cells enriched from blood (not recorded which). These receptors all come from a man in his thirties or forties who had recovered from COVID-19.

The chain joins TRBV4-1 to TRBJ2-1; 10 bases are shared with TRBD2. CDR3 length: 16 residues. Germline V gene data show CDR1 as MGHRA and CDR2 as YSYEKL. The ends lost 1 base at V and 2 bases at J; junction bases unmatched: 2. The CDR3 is CASSQATSGAYNEQFF. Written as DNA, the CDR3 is TGCGCCAGCAGCCAAGCTACTAGCGGGGCCTACAATGAGCAGTTCTTC.

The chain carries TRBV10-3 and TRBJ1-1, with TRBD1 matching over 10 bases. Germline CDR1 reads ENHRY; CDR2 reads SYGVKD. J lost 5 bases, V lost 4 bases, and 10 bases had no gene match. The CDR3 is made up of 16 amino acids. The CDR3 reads CAISADRDRGLTEAFF. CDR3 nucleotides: TGTGCCATCAGTGCCGACAGGGACAGGGGTTTGACTGAAGCTTTCTTT.

CDR3 amino acids: CASSPSGGWGDTQYF. The CDR3 DNA sequence: TGTGCCAGCAGCCCTAGCGGGGGTTGGGGAGATACGCAGTATTTT. The chain is built from TRBV7-6 and TRBJ2-3, with 10 bases identical to TRBD2. Germline V lookup: CDR1 SGHVS, CDR2 FNYEAQ. CDR3 length: 15 residues. With 5 bases clipped from V and 5 bases from J, the junction kept 7 bases outside the gene matches.

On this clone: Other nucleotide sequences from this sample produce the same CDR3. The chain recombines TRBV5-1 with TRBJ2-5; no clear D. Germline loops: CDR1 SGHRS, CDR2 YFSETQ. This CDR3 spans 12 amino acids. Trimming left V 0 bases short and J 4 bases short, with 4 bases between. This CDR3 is CASSLAGETQYF. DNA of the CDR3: TGCGCCAGCAGCTTGGCCGGAGAGACCCAGTACTTC.

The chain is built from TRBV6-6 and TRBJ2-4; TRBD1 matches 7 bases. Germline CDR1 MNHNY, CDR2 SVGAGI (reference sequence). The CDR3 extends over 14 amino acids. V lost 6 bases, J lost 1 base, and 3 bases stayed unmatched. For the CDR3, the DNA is TGTGCCAGCAGGACAGGGTTCGCCAAAAACATTCAGTACTTC. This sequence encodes CASRTGFAKNIQYF.

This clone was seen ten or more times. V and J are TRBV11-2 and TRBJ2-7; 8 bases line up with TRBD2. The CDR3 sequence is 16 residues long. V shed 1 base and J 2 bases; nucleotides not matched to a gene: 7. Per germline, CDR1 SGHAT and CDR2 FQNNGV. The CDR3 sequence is CASSLAGSGDTYEQYV. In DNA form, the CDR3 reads TGTGCCAGCAGCTTAGCTGGTAGCGGGGACACCTACGAGCAGTACGTC.

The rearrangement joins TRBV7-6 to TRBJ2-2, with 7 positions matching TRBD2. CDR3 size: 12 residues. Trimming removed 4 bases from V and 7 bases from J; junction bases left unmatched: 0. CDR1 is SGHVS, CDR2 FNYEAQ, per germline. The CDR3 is CASSWTSGELFF. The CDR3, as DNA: TGTGCCAGCAGCTGGACTAGCGGGGAGCTGTTTTTT. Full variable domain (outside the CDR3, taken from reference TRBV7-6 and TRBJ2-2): GAGVSQSPRYKVTKRGQDVALRCDPISGHVSLYWYRQALGQGPEFLTYFNYEAQQDKSGLPNDRFSAERPEGSISTLTIQRTEQRDSAMYRCASSWTSGELFFGEGSRLTVL.

CDR3 region: CSAEDRGVIGTEAFF. CDR3 nucleotide sequence: TGCAGCGCGGAGGACAGGGGGGTGATAGGGACTGAAGCTTTCTTT. The chain combines TRBV29-1 with TRBJ1-1; TRBD1 agrees at 10 bases. CDR3 length: 15 amino acids. Germline lookup yields CDR1 SQVTM and CDR2 ANQGSEA. The J segment lost 5 bases and the V segment lost 7 bases, leaving 13 bases of the junction unmatched. Full variable domain (outside the CDR3, taken from reference TRBV29-1 and TRBJ1-1): SAVISQKPSRDICQRGTSLTIQCQVDSQVTMMFWYRQQPGQSLTLIATANQGSEATYESGFVIDKFPISRPNLTFSTLTVSNMSPEDSSIYLCSAEDRGVIGTEAFFGQGTRLTVV.

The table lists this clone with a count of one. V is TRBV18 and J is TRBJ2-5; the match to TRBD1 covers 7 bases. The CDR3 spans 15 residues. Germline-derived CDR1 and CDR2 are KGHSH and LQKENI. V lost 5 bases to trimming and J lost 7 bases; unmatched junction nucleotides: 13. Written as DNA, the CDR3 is TGTGCCAGCTCAGGGGACAGTGGTGGTTTGCGGACCCAGTACTTC. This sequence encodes CASSGDSGGLRTQYF.

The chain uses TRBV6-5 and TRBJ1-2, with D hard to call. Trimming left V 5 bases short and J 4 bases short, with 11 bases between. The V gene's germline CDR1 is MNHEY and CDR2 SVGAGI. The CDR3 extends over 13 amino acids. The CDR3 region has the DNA TGTGCCAGCAGTACCCCGGGGAGCTATGGCTACACCTTC. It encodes CASSTPGSYGYTF.

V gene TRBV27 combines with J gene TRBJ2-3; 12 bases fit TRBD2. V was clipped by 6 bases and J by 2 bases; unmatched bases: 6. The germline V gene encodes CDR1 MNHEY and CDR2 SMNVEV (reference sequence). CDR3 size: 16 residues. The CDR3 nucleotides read TGTGCCAGCAGGAGGACTAGCGGGGAATTCACAGATACGCAGTATTTT. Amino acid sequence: CASRRTSGEFTDTQYF.

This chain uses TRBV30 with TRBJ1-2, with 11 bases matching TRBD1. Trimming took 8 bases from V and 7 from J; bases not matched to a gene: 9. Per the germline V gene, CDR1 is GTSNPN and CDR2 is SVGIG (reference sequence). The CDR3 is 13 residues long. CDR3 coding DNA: TGTGCCCTCCGGACAGGGGGCGCCGGTGGCTACACCTTC. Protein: CALRTGGAGGYTF.

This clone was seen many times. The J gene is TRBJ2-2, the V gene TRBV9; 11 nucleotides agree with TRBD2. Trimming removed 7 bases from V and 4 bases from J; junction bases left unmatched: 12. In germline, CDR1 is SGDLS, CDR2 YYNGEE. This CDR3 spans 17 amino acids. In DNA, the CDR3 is TGTGCCAGCCCAATTCAACTAGCGGGAGAAATCACCGGGGAGCTGTTTTTT. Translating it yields CASPIQLAGEITGELFF. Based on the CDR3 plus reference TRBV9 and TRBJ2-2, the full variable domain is DSGVTQTPKHLITATGQRVTLRCSPRSGDLSVYWYQQSLDQGLQFLIQYYNGEERAKGNILERFSAQQFPDLHSELNLSSLELGDSALYFCASPIQLAGEITGELFFGEGSRLTVL.

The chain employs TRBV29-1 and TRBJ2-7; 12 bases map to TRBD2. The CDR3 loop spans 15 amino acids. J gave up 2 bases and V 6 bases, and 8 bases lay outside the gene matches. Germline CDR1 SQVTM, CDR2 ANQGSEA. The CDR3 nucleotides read TGCAGCGTGGAAAGTACTAGCGGGAGGACCTACGAGCAGTACTTC. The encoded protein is CSVESTSGRTYEQYF.

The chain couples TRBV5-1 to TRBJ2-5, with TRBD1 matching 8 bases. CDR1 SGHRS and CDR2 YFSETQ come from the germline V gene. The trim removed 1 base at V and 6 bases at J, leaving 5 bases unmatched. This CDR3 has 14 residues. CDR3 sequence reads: CASSLSTGGQTQYF. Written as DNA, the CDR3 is TGCGCCAGCAGCTTGAGCACAGGGGGGCAGACCCAGTACTTC.

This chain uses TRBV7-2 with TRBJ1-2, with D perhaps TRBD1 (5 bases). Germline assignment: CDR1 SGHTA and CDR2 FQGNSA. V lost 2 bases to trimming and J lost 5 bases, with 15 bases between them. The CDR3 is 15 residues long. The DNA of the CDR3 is TGTGCCAGCAGCTTACCGGTGGGGCTGGCGTATGGCTACACCTTC. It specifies CASSLPVGLAYGYTF.

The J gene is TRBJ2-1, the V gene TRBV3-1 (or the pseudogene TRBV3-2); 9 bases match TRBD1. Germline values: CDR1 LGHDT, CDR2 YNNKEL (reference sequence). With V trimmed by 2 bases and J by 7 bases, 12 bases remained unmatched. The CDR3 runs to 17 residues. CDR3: CASSQYTGQGLGNEQFF. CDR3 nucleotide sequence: TGTGCCAGCAGCCAATACACGGGACAGGGTCTCGGAAATGAGCAGTTCTTC.

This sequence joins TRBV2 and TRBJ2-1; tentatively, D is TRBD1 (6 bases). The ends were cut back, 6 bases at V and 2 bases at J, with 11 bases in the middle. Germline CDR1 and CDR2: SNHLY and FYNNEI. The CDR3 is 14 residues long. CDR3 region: CASRSDSPYNEQFF. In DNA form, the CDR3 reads TGTGCCAGCAGGTCGGACAGCCCCTACAATGAGCAGTTCTTC.

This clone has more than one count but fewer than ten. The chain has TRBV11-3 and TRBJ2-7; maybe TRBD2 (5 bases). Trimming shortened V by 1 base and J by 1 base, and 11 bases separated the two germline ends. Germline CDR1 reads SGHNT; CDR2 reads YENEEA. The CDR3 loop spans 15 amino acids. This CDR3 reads CASSLGPEESYEQYF. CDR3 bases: TGTGCCAGCAGCTTAGGGCCGGAGGAATCCTACGAGCAGTACTTC.

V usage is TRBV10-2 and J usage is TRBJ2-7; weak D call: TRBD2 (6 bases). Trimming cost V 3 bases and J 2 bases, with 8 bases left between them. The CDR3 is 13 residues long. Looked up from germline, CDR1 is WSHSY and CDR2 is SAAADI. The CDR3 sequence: CASSDKRAYEQYF. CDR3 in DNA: TGCGCCAGCAGTGACAAGCGGGCCTACGAGCAGTACTTC.

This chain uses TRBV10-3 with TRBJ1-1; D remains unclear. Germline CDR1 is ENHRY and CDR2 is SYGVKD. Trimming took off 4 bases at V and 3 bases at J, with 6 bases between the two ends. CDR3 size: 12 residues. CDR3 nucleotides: TGTGCCATCAGTGGCGGTTACACTGAAGCTTTCTTT. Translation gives CAISGGYTEAFF.

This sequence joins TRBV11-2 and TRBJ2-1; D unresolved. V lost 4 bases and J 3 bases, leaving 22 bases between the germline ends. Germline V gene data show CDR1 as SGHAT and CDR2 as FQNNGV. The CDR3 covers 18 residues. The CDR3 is CASSSRVSVSSGYNEQFF. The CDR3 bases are TGTGCCAGCAGCTCAAGAGTCTCGGTATCTTCGGGCTACAATGAGCAGTTCTTC.

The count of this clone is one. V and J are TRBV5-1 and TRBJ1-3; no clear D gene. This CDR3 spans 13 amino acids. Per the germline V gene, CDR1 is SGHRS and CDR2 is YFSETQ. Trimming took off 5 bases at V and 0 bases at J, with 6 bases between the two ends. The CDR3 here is CASRRDSGNTIYF. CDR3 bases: TGCGCCAGCAGACGGGACTCTGGAAACACCATATATTTT.

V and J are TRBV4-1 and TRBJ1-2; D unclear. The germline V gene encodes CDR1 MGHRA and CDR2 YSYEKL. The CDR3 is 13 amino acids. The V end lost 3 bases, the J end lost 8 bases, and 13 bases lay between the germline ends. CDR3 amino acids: CASSQVGGKGYTF. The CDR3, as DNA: TGCGCCAGCAGCCAGGTCGGAGGGAAAGGCTACACCTTC.